This passage covers 26 T cell receptor beta chains from one sample sequenced in a study of T-cell memory formation after mild COVID-19. TCRdb re-analysed the 5' RACE reads in MiXCR, keeping a single row per CDR3 protein. The sample contains about 340,000 distinct CDR3 sequences, approximately 16% of which appear only once. Sequenced sample: PBMCs or a T cell subset sorted from them (not recorded which). These receptor sequences come from a man between 18 and 29 years old who had mild COVID-19 (a few samples of this study predate the infection). Cell type and time point are not known.

This CDR3 is CASSQGGGPDTQYF. DNA for the CDR3: TGTGCCAGCAGCCAAGGAGGGGGCCCAGATACGCAGTATTTT. The chain has TRBV4-2 and TRBJ2-3, with 7 bases aligning to TRBD1. The CDR3 has 14 amino acids. With V trimmed by 1 base and J by 4 bases, 2 bases remained unmatched. The germline gives CDR1 LGHNA, CDR2 YNFKEQ.

The chain uses TRBV5-1 and TRBJ1-1; no firm D call. CDR3 length: 14 amino acids. V lost 0 bases and J 3 bases, leaving 9 bases between the germline ends. The germline CDR1 and CDR2 sequences are SGHRS and YFSETQ. CDR3 residues: CASSLAVEDTEAFF. The CDR3 DNA reads TGCGCCAGCAGCTTGGCCGTGGAGGACACTGAAGCTTTCTTT. Full variable domain (outside the CDR3, taken from reference TRBV5-1 and TRBJ1-1): KAGVTQTPRYLIKTRGQQVTLSCSPISGHRSVSWYQQTPGQGLQFLFEYFSETQRNKGNFPGRFSGRQFSNSRSEMNVSTLELGDSALYLCASSLAVEDTEAFFGQGTRLTVV.

This clonotype was found a few times. V and J are TRBV28 and TRBJ2-7; D is perhaps TRBD2 (5 bases). The CDR3 spans 13 residues. Germline CDR1 is MDHEN and CDR2 is SYDVKM. V was cut by 3 bases and J by 0 bases, with 6 bases left in between. The CDR3: CASSFGLSYEQYV. The DNA for the CDR3 is TGTGCCAGCAGTTTCGGACTCTCCTACGAGCAGTACGTC.

This clonotype was detected only a few times. The chain joins TRBV12-3 or TRBV12-4 to TRBJ2-7; D gene ambiguous. V was cut by 5 bases and J by 3 bases, with 8 bases left in between. This CDR3 comprises 12 residues. The CDR3 nucleotides read TGTGCCAGCAGTCCGGGTTACTACGAGCAGTACTTC. Amino acid sequence: CASSPGYYEQYF.

This clonotype was seen a few times. The CDR3 loop reads CASSYALSSYNEQFF. The CDR3 DNA reads as TGTGCCAGCAGTTACGCCCTCAGCTCCTACAATGAGCAGTTCTTC. The V and J genes are TRBV6-5 and TRBJ2-1; no definite D call. Germline V gene sequence: CDR1 MNHEY, CDR2 SVGAGI. Trimming shortened V by 2 bases and J by 0 bases, and 8 bases separated the two germline ends. This CDR3 has 15 residues.

The table lists this clonotype with many counts. J is TRBJ2-2 and V is TRBV7-2; D is unresolved. This CDR3 region has 15 residues. The germline gives CDR1 SGHTA, CDR2 FQGNSA. The V end lost 4 bases, the J end lost 6 bases, and 15 bases lay between the germline ends. DNA for the CDR3: TGTGCCAGCAGCTCTCTCCCAGGAACCGCCGGGGAGCTGTTTTTT. Encoded protein: CASSSLPGTAGELFF.

The gene calls are TRBV4-3 and TRBJ2-1; D remains unclear. V was shortened by 0 bases and J by 7 bases, with 10 bases between the two germline ends. The CDR3 runs to 14 residues. Germline V lookup: CDR1 LGHNA, CDR2 YSLEER. The CDR3 reads CASSQESLSNEQFF. The CDR3 nucleotides read TGCGCCAGCAGCCAAGAATCGCTCAGTAATGAGCAGTTCTTC.

The rearrangement links TRBV7-9 to TRBJ1-1, with D hard to call. This CDR3 has 11 residues. In germline, CDR1 is SEHNR, CDR2 FQNEAQ (reference sequence). Trimming cost V 5 bases and J 7 bases, with 8 bases left between them. In DNA, the CDR3 is TGTGCCAGCAGCCCCGGCAATGAAGCTTTCTTT. Translated: CASSPGNEAFF.

A few counts support this clonotype. The chain combines TRBV12-3 or TRBV12-4 with TRBJ2-3; D may be TRBD1 (5 bases). Trimming took off 3 bases at V and 7 bases at J, with 14 bases between the two ends. The CDR3 has 14 amino acids. The DNA for the CDR3 is TGTGCCAGCAGTTTGGGTGGGGCCTCCTATACGCAGTATTTT. This gives the protein CASSLGGASYTQYF.

The V gene is TRBV4-3, the J gene TRBJ1-2, with D perhaps TRBD1 (6 bases). The CDR3 sequence is 19 residues long. Germline V gives CDR1 LGHNA, CDR2 YSLEER. The V gene lost 0 bases and the J gene lost 5 bases, with 25 bases spanning the gap. The CDR3 coding sequence is TGCGCCAGCAGCCAAGATACGGGGGCAGGTACTCTAGTAGGGTATGGCTACACCTTC. This encodes CASSQDTGAGTLVGYGYTF.

The table lists this clonotype with a few counts. The rearrangement joins TRBV12-3 or TRBV12-4 to TRBJ1-1; D is possibly TRBD1 (6 bases). This CDR3 has 12 amino acids. Trimming shortened V by 4 bases and J by 7 bases, and 10 bases separated the two germline ends. CDR3 coding DNA: TGTGCCAGCAGTTGGGGGCAGCTTGAAGCTTTCTTT. Amino acid sequence: CASSWGQLEAFF.

The rearrangement joins TRBV3-1 to TRBJ1-1; possibly TRBD1 for D (6 bases). The CDR3 loop spans 13 amino acids. The germline gives CDR1 LGHDT, CDR2 YNNKEL (reference sequence). The germline V and J ends were trimmed by 8 bases and 2 bases, with 12 bases remaining between them. The chain's CDR3 is CASVGGLNTEAFF. In nucleotides, the CDR3 is TGTGCCAGCGTCGGGGGCCTCAACACTGAAGCTTTCTTT. The variable domain in full, completed from reference TRBV3-1 and TRBJ1-1, reads DTAVSQTPKYLVTQMGNDKSIKCEQNLGHDTMYWYKQDSKKFLKIMFSYNNKELIINETVPNRFSPKSPDKAHLNLHINSLELGDSAVYFCASVGGLNTEAFFGQGTRLTVV.

The chain links TRBV7-9 to TRBJ2-3; D may be TRBD1 (6 bases). V was cut by 6 bases and J by 4 bases, with 8 bases left in between. CDR1 and CDR2 (germline): SEHNR, FQNEAQ (reference sequence). This CDR3 is built from 12 residues. CDR3 residues: CASRGGSDTQYF. CDR3 coding DNA: TGTGCCAGCAGAGGGGGATCAGATACGCAGTATTTT. The full variable domain, rest sourced from reference TRBV7-9 and TRBJ2-3, is DTGVSQNPRHKITKRGQNVTFRCDPISEHNRLYWYRQTLGQGPEFLTYFQNEAQLEKSRLLSDRFSAERPKGSFSTLEIQRTEQGDSAMYLCASRGGSDTQYFGPGTRLTVL.

This clonotype has ten or more counts. The CDR3 sequence: CSARAGTRGTDTQYF. CDR3 in DNA: TGCAGTGCTAGAGCGGGGACCAGGGGCACAGATACGCAGTATTTT. V and J are TRBV20-1 and TRBJ2-3; D might be TRBD1 or TRBD2, each matching 5 bases. The germline gives CDR1 DFQATT, CDR2 SNEGSKA (reference sequence). The ends were cut back, 1 base at V and 1 base at J, with 12 bases in the middle. The CDR3 sequence is 15 residues long.

This chain uses TRBV27 with TRBJ1-1, with a possible D match to TRBD1 (5 bases). The CDR3 covers 13 residues. The germline V and J ends were trimmed by 8 bases and 5 bases, with 15 bases remaining between them. CDR1 and CDR2 from the germline V gene are MNHEY and SMNVEV (reference sequence). The CDR3 loop reads CASRLLGGTEAFF. DNA for the CDR3: TGTGCCAGCCGCTTATTGGGGGGTACTGAAGCTTTCTTT.

The sample holds a few counts of this clonotype. The rearrangement joins TRBV27 to TRBJ2-5; 10 positions agree with TRBD1. Unmatched junction bases numbered 10, after V lost 4 bases and J lost 5 bases. Germline V gene lookup returns CDR1 MNHEY and CDR2 SMNVEV (reference sequence). This CDR3 is 16 amino acids long. The CDR3 spells CASSSPGTGARETQYF. The DNA of the CDR3 is TGTGCCAGCAGTTCCCCCGGGACAGGGGCGAGGGAGACCCAGTACTTC.

The chain uses TRBV2 and TRBJ1-2; D uncertain. With 1 base removed from V and 3 bases from J, the gap between germline ends came to 6 bases. Germline CDR1 SNHLY, CDR2 FYNNEI. The CDR3 length is 13 residues. The CDR3 DNA sequence: TGTGCCAGCAGTGAAGGGACGGACTATGGCTACACCTTC. Its translation: CASSEGTDYGYTF.

This clonotype was recorded a few times. J is TRBJ2-1 and V is TRBV5-1; D gene unclear. This CDR3 region has 15 residues. Germline V gene sequence: CDR1 SGHRS, CDR2 YFSETQ. The V end lost 2 bases, the J end lost 1 base, and 10 bases lay between the germline ends. The CDR3 reads CASSLVRASYNEQFF. As DNA, the CDR3 is TGCGCCAGCAGCTTAGTCCGGGCTTCCTACAATGAGCAGTTCTTC. Full variable domain (missing parts from reference TRBV5-1 and TRBJ2-1): KAGVTQTPRYLIKTRGQQVTLSCSPISGHRSVSWYQQTPGQGLQFLFEYFSETQRNKGNFPGRFSGRQFSNSRSEMNVSTLELGDSALYLCASSLVRASYNEQFFGPGTRLTVL.

The chain uses TRBV5-1 and TRBJ2-3; D is uncertain. Trimming took off 5 bases at V and 4 bases at J, with 11 bases between the two ends. The CDR3 is made up of 13 amino acids. Germline CDR1 SGHRS, CDR2 YFSETQ. CDR3 in DNA: TGCGCCAGCAGTCGCTACGAGGCAGATACGCAGTATTTT. Residues: CASSRYEADTQYF.

CDR3 sequence reads: CASSFSRSSYNEQFF. CDR3 nucleotide sequence: TGTGCCAGCAGCTTCTCTCGGAGCTCCTACAATGAGCAGTTCTTC. The chain combines TRBV7-2 with TRBJ2-1; D gene uncertain. Trimming stripped 3 bases from V and 0 bases from J, with 9 bases between. The CDR3 runs to 15 residues. Germline CDR1 and CDR2: SGHTA and FQGNSA.

The V gene is TRBV28, the J gene TRBJ2-1; TRBD1 or TRBD2 may be the D gene (7 bases each). The CDR3 runs 14 residues. The V end was cut by 6 bases, the J end by 6 bases, with 15 bases between. The germline CDR1 and CDR2 sequences are MDHEN and SYDVKM. CDR3 region: CASSLQGGINEQFF. CDR3 nucleotide sequence: TGTGCCAGCAGCCTCCAGGGGGGGATCAATGAGCAGTTCTTC.

The chain has TRBV10-3 and TRBJ1-4; TRBD1 is a possible D gene (5 bases). CDR1 is ENHRY, CDR2 SYGVKD, per germline. V lost 6 bases and J lost 4, with 9 bases in between. The CDR3 has 13 amino acids. CDR3 residues: CAIRGTDNEKLFF. Here the CDR3 DNA reads TGTGCCATCAGAGGGACGGATAATGAAAAACTGTTTTTT.

The sample holds a few counts of this clonotype. The CDR3 nucleotides are TGTGCCAGCACCCCCCCGACCCGGACCACAGATACGCAGTATTTT. This translates into CASTPPTRTTDTQYF. This rearrangement joins TRBV7-9 to TRBJ2-3; D is uncertain. This CDR3 comprises 15 residues. Deletions cut 7 bases from V and 2 bases from J, with 16 bases between. Germline values: CDR1 SEHNR, CDR2 FQNEAQ (reference sequence).

The chain has TRBV6-2 or TRBV6-3 and TRBJ2-7; no reliable D call. The CDR3 contains 12 residues. V shed 0 bases and J shed 9 bases, with 9 bases lying between them. Germline-derived CDR1 and CDR2 are MNHEY and SVGEGT. CDR3 loop: CASSYSRRPQYF. The CDR3 DNA reads as TGTGCCAGCAGTTACTCGCGTCGGCCGCAGTACTTC.

This clonotype was counted between two and nine times. The gene calls are TRBV29-1 and TRBJ2-7; D ambiguous. The CDR3 extends over 14 amino acids. With 4 bases removed from V and 0 bases from J, the gap between germline ends came to 13 bases. Germline lookup yields CDR1 SQVTM and CDR2 ANQGSEA. CDR3 in DNA: TGCAGCGTTGCCCTGACGTTGAGCTCCTACGAGCAGTACTTC. Residues: CSVALTLSSYEQYF.

This clonotype was seen only a few times. CDR3 sequence reads: CASSTLGQGSPEAFF. The CDR3 DNA reads TGTGCCAGCAGCACCCTAGGACAGGGATCACCTGAAGCTTTCTTT. The gene calls are TRBV14 and TRBJ1-1, with 8 bases that match TRBD1. With 5 bases clipped from V and 6 bases from J, the junction kept 11 bases outside the gene matches. Germline values: CDR1 SGHDN, CDR2 FVKESK. The CDR3 sequence is 15 residues long.